The present T cell receptor (beta chain) was sequenced within a study of vaccination effects on CD4 cells after COVID-19 (dated by TCRdb to 2022 to 2024). Notes on the research overall: Each participant got two doses of an mRNA SARS-CoV-2 vaccine, either BNT162b2 or mRNA-1273. SARS-CoV-2 spike-specific CD4+ TCR repertoires from before and after mRNA vaccination were compared in COVID-19 convalescent patients and in infection-naive vaccine recipients. Pre-vaccine samples were drawn from two convalescent patients 16 days and one week before the first dose, at 142 and 148 days after COVID-19 diagnosis. The Oncomine TCR Beta short-read assay on an Illumina iSeq 100 was used to sequence cultures from other donors in the study. Altogether, roughly 10 COVID-19 convalescent patients and a handful of SARS-CoV-2-naive healthy vaccine recipients made up the full study. Study-wide findings and limitations: Among convalescent patients, the spike-reactive repertoire after vaccination was made up mainly of new vaccine-induced clones that were largely distinct from the clones induced by infection. The study was limited by a small number of convalescent patients and lacked early post-infection timepoints. Clones induced by infection and clones induced by vaccination both contracted markedly at late timepoints after vaccination, which fits with T cell responses waning over time.

With respect to this clone: Its antigen target is currently unknown. No base quality information exists; no much larger clone differs at one position.

Looking up the germline V gene yields CDR1 MNHNS and CDR2 SASEGT. Trimming leaves V shorter by 3 bases and J shorter by 5 bases, with the junction holding 9 bases beyond the gene matches. CDR3 length: 16 amino acids, cysteine to phenylalanine. Here the CDR3 DNA is all that survives: 48 bases in frame from base 1. In the ViraFEST assay, PBMC were stimulated with viral peptide pools, and TCR sequencing was then used to find antigen-specific CD4+ T cell clonotypes based on their expansion. After roughly 11 days of culture, CD4+ T cells were isolated with the EasySep CD4+ T cell isolation kit. Convalescent patients had PCR-confirmed SARS-CoV-2 infection between March and December 2020, before Alpha, Beta and Delta variants emerged in the United States. Each well held around 1.9 million PBMC cultured in IMDM containing about 5.4% human AB serum, about 10 IU/ml IL-2 and gentamicin, along with around 9.4 ug/ml peptides. Half of the culture medium was replaced with fresh IL-2-containing medium on days 3 and 7. Each peptide stimulation condition was cultured in triplicate wells unless otherwise noted. PBMC were separated from whole blood using Ficoll-Paque Plus gradient centrifugation and were then either cryopreserved at -140C or used fresh. The QIAamp micro DNA kit was used to extract genomic DNA from the cultured CD4+ T cells.

The library was generated by the immunoSEQ multiplex PCR assay. DNA from the cultured and isolated CD4+ T cells underwent TCR beta CDR3 sequencing. Processing in the source paper ran as follows. Non-productive TCR sequences were discarded, and reads were trimmed to the CDR3 region, with only CDR3s of 7 or more amino acids retained. Antigen-specific clonotypes were identified with the MANAFEST web app by comparing expansion in peptide wells against reference cultures. Positive clones required FDR<0.05 expansion versus reference and all other wells, odds ratio above 5, and frequency above 0.1% in two replicate wells. Clonotypes significantly expanded in SARS-CoV-2 spike wells and in at least one common cold coronavirus spike condition were defined as cross-reactive. CDR3 similarity was assessed by Levenshtein distance using the stringdist R package, and unrooted trees were constructed with ape in R 3.6.1. What TCRdb holds here is the immuneACCESS table cut down to in-frame rearrangements. Part of the clones is not present; checked against another copy, under half of the missing clones reflect an unresolved V gene, and the others are unexplained. Clone size and the V and J calls come from that table; the DNA yielded D and trimming. The sample records approximately 37,000 clones, approximately 70% of which are singletons. The ten largest make up 30% to 40% of the sample.

The sequenced sample was CD4+ T cells from PBMCs cultured with a peptide pool, obtained before COVID-19 vaccination. Recombination linked TRBV6-1 to TRBJ2-2; 7 bases in between match TRBD1. The receptor comes from a human donor who had a prior SARS-CoV-2 infection. The DNA sequence is TGTGCCAGCAGTGATCCCCCCCGACAGGGAACCGGGGAGCTGTTTTTT. It encodes CASSDPPRQGTGELFF.